This entry describes one T cell receptor beta chain. Its antigen is still unknown. Vbeta (60) and Jbeta (13) primers were used in the PCR. Only in-frame clones appear in the TCRdb table, and some are missing; sequencing was by immunoSEQ multiplex PCR. The repertoire has fewer than 140,000 clones, 65% to 80% of them found once; the top ten carry 5% to 7%. The sample originates from a study of cytomegalovirus exposure and HLA in healthy donors. Points from the study as a whole: In an earlier analysis, about 87% or about 30%: the productive usage of most TCR beta V segments.

Germline loops: CDR1 KGHSH, CDR2 LQKENI. The CDR3 loop spans 14 amino acids. V was clipped by 2 bases and J by 4 bases, with 8 bases between them. The clonotype comes from a woman aged 50 to 65 in good health and CMV-seropositive. The sequenced sample was PBMCs. V and J are TRBV18 and TRBJ2-2; D is unclear. The CDR3 loop is CASSPSGGTGELFF. The CDR3 DNA sequence: TGTGCCAGCTCACCATCGGGTGGCACCGGGGAGCTGTTTTTT.